This T cell receptor (beta chain) was observed in a study of spatial heterogeneity in lung cancer. Time point meaning: blood at routine non-recurrence follow-up after resection. V gave up 4 bases and J gave up 7 bases; unmatched junction bases: 16. Per the germline V gene, CDR1 is DFQATT and CDR2 is SNEGSKA (reference sequence). The length of the CDR3 is 16 residues. TCRdb reanalysed the 5' RACE reads using MiXCR and keeps one entry per CDR3 protein. The sample comprises roughly 70,000 distinct CDR3 sequences, 8% to 10% of which are singletons, and more than 1.5% rests with the top ten. In its sample, this clonotype was seen many times.

The sequence was obtained from a female donor with early-stage non-small cell lung cancer. This chain links TRBV20-1 with TRBJ1-5, with 7 bases lining up with TRBD1. The material was PBMCs, obtained at follow-up. The CDR3 DNA sequence: TGCAGTGCTACCGATCCCGCCGACAGGGTGGGGCAGCCCCAGCATTTT. Protein: CSATDPADRVGQPQHF.